The T cell receptor (beta chain) under discussion was sequenced for a study of cytomegalovirus exposure and HLA in healthy donors. As for this clone: Its antigen is not identified.

V lost 7 bases, J lost 3 bases, and 6 bases stayed unmatched. Per the germline V gene, CDR1 is MDHEN and CDR2 is SYDVKM. The CDR3 is 13 amino acids. PCR involved 60 Vbeta and 13 Jbeta primers. Profiling relied on immunoSEQ multiplex PCR, and the TCRdb table lists in-frame clones only, not all of them. The sample yields 100,000 to 150,000 clones, around 70% seen once. Study findings and constraints: V- and J-gene trimming in TCR beta was tied to a missense DCLRE1C variant by an analysis performed later. Cytomegalovirus-associated status was assigned to about 170 TCR beta chains. Researchers reportedly found TCR beta sequences accurately predicted most subjects' HLA-A and HLA-B alleles. A later analysis reportedly identified an Asian-associated ancestry cluster as carrying fewer N-insertions than the 666-donor mean.

Sample: PBMCs. The chain is built from TRBV28 and TRBJ2-7; 7 bases line up with TRBD2. The source is a woman in her thirties or forties in good health and CMV-seropositive. The CDR3 spells CASTGLVGYEQYF. Here the CDR3 DNA reads TGTGCCAGCACCGGACTAGTCGGCTACGAGCAGTACTTC. Together with reference TRBV28 and TRBJ2-7, the CDR3 gives the full variable domain: DVKVTQSSRYLVKRTGEKVFLECVQDMDHENMFWYRQDPGLGLRLIYFSYDVKMKEKGDIPEGYSVSREKKERFSLILESASTNQTSMYLCASTGLVGYEQYFGPGTRLTVT.